This T cell receptor (beta chain) was observed in a study of technical replicates of blood from a few donors. CDR3 size: 14 residues. In germline, CDR1 is MNHEY, CDR2 SVGAGI. The junction had 8 bases not matched to a gene; V was cut back by 10 bases and J by 7 bases. Assay: immunoSEQ multiplex PCR; the TCRdb copy retains only in-frame clones and omits some. The table shows over 90,000 clones, with roughly 96% occurring only once. The rearrangement links TRBV6-5 to TRBJ2-2, with 11 bases lining up with TRBD2. Specimen: T cells isolated from PBMCs. The origin of this receptor is a human donor in good health. The CDR3 coding sequence is TGTGCCACGTATAGCGGGGGGGCCTTCGGGGAGCTGTTTTTT. Translation: CATYSGGAFGELFF.